This passage covers 17 T cell receptor beta chains from one sample sequenced in a study of cytomegalovirus exposure and HLA in healthy donors. Primers included in the PCR were 60 Vbeta and 13 Jbeta primers. Using immunoSEQ multiplex PCR, the repertoire was profiled, and TCRdb retains in-frame clones only, with some absent. Of about 98,000 clones listed, 74% are singletons. Sequencing was carried out using PBMCs. Receptors were obtained from a male donor in good health and CMV-seronegative.

The CDR3 region has the DNA TGTGCCAGCAGCCAAGATAATAGCGGGGGACACGGTGCCGAGCAGTTCTTC. Translation: CASSQDNSGGHGAEQFF. The chain employs TRBV4-2 and TRBJ2-1, with 9 bases that match TRBD2. Germline V gives CDR1 LGHNA, CDR2 YNFKEQ. The CDR3 is made up of 17 amino acids. J lost 10 bases, V lost 0 bases, and 13 bases had no gene match.

The chain recombines TRBV28 with TRBJ2-1, with D unclear. Germline lookup yields CDR1 MDHEN and CDR2 SYDVKM. Trimming removed 8 bases from V and 5 bases from J, with 10 bases in between. The CDR3 runs to 12 residues. The CDR3 DNA reads TGTGCCAGCGAGGCGGATCACAATGAGCAGTTCTTC. Its protein product is CASEADHNEQFF. Combining the CDR3 with reference TRBV28 and TRBJ2-1 gives the whole variable domain DVKVTQSSRYLVKRTGEKVFLECVQDMDHENMFWYRQDPGLGLRLIYFSYDVKMKEKGDIPEGYSVSREKKERFSLILESASTNQTSMYLCASEADHNEQFFGPGTRLTVL.

The rearrangement joins TRBV29-1 to TRBJ2-1, with D perhaps TRBD1 (6 bases). Deletions cut 6 bases from V and 12 bases from J, with 9 bases between. The CDR3 runs to 9 residues. Germline values: CDR1 SQVTM, CDR2 ANQGSEA. The CDR3 DNA reads TGCAGCGTCGAACAGGGGCAGTTCTTC. This translates into CSVEQGQFF.

V usage is TRBV19 and J usage is TRBJ2-5; tentatively, D is TRBD1 (6 bases). This CDR3 spans 16 amino acids. Trimming pared 6 bases from V and 1 base from J, leaving 18 bases between. Per germline, CDR1 LNHDA and CDR2 SQIVND (reference sequence). The CDR3 region has the DNA TGTGCCAGTAGGGAAGGGGGTAAGGGGTCCCAAGAGACCCAGTACTTC. Protein product: CASREGGKGSQETQYF.

The genes are TRBV27 and TRBJ2-2; 8 nucleotides line up with TRBD2. This CDR3 region has 15 residues. Germline CDR1 MNHEY, CDR2 SMNVEV (reference sequence). Germline trimming cut 6 bases from V and 2 bases from J; bases unmatched to any gene: 5. CDR3 sequence reads: CASSLGLANTGELFF. The CDR3 nucleotides read TGTGCCAGCAGCTTAGGACTAGCCAACACCGGGGAGCTGTTTTTT.

The V and J genes are TRBV7-3 and TRBJ2-3; 8 bases line up with TRBD1. The CDR3 consists of 14 residues. J was trimmed by 2 bases and V by 4 bases; bases with no gene match: 2. Germline V gives CDR1 SGHTA, CDR2 FQGTGA. CDR3 DNA sequence: TGTGCCAGCAGCTCGGACAGGGCCACAGATACGCAGTATTTT. Its protein is CASSSDRATDTQYF. Looking up the rest from reference TRBV7-3 and TRBJ2-3 gives the full variable domain: GAGVSQTPSNKVTEKGKYVELRCDPISGHTALYWYRQSLGQGPEFLIYFQGTGAADDSGLPNDRFFAVRPEGSVSTLKIQRTERGDSAVYLCASSSDRATDTQYFGPGTRLTVL.

V usage is TRBV20-1 and J usage is TRBJ2-1; D is unresolved. Germline V gene data show CDR1 as DFQATT and CDR2 as SNEGSKA (reference sequence). Trimming took 2 bases from V and 5 from J, leaving 4 bases between them. This CDR3 is built from 11 residues. This CDR3 is CSARLDNEQFF. The CDR3 DNA follows: TGCAGTGCTAGACTAGACAATGAGCAGTTCTTC.

The chain recombines TRBV5-4 with TRBJ1-2; D is unclear. The V gene's germline CDR1 is SGHNT and CDR2 YYREEE (reference sequence). This CDR3 region has 12 residues. With 0 bases removed from V and 7 bases from J, the gap between germline ends came to 7 bases. CDR3 sequence (DNA): TGTGCCAGCAGCTTGGATGCGGGTGGCTACACCTTC. Its protein is CASSLDAGGYTF.

The chain links TRBV6-6 to TRBJ1-2; D remains ambiguous. Germline assignment: CDR1 MNHNY and CDR2 SVGAGI (reference sequence). Trimming stripped 7 bases from V and 4 bases from J, with 19 bases between. There are 15 residues in the CDR3. As DNA, the CDR3 is TGTGCCAGCACTCCGGGGTCAGGAGGGTCCTATGGCTACACCTTC. Protein: CASTPGSGGSYGYTF.

This chain uses TRBV5-1 with TRBJ2-3; TRBD2 matches at 14 bases. The CDR3 runs 15 residues. Trimming took 4 bases from V and 4 from J; bases not matched to a gene: 2. Germline assignment: CDR1 SGHRS and CDR2 YFSETQ. CDR3 nucleotide sequence: TGCGCCAGCAGCGGGACTAGCGGGAGCCCAGATACGCAGTATTTT. It yields the protein CASSGTSGSPDTQYF. Filled out from reference TRBV5-1 and TRBJ2-3, the complete variable domain reads KAGVTQTPRYLIKTRGQQVTLSCSPISGHRSVSWYQQTPGQGLQFLFEYFSETQRNKGNFPGRFSGRQFSNSRSEMNVSTLELGDSALYLCASSGTSGSPDTQYFGPGTRLTVL.

The rearrangement uses TRBV28 and TRBJ2-5, with 10 nucleotides matching TRBD1. The CDR3 loop spans 16 amino acids. V trimming: 6 bases; J trimming: 2 bases; junction bases outside the gene matches: 9. The V gene's germline CDR1 is MDHEN and CDR2 SYDVKM. The CDR3 sequence is CASSRTGTGAQETQYF. The CDR3 region has the DNA TGTGCCAGCAGCCGAACGGGGACAGGGGCTCAAGAGACCCAGTACTTC.

The rearrangement links TRBV15 to TRBJ1-5, with 7 bases matching TRBD1. V lost 4 bases, J lost 6 bases, and 9 bases stayed unmatched. CDR1 is LNHNV and CDR2 is YYDKDF in the germline V gene (reference sequence). The CDR3 consists of 15 residues. CDR3 sequence: CATSKGVSGGQPQHF. The CDR3 bases are TGTGCCACCAGCAAGGGTGTGTCAGGGGGTCAGCCCCAGCATTTT.

This sequence joins TRBV7-6 and TRBJ1-1; TRBD1 matches at 8 bases. The germline V gene has CDR1 SGHVS and CDR2 FNYEAQ. V lost 5 bases, J lost 6 bases, and 11 bases stayed unmatched. The CDR3 sequence is 15 residues long. The CDR3 nucleotides read TGTGCCAGCAGCCCAATTCGGACAGGGAGATCTGAAGCTTTCTTT. As protein: CASSPIRTGRSEAFF.

The V gene is TRBV14, the J gene TRBJ2-7; 13 nucleotides match TRBD2. The CDR3 is made up of 16 amino acids. CDR1 SGHDN and CDR2 FVKESK come from the germline V gene. V lost 1 base and J lost 7; bases outside the gene matches: 7. CDR3 region: CASSQGTSGRLVEQYF. The CDR3 DNA reads TGTGCCAGCAGCCAAGGGACTAGCGGGAGACTCGTAGAGCAGTACTTC. The variable domain in full, completed from reference TRBV14 and TRBJ2-7, reads EAGVTQFPSHSVIEKGQTVTLRCDPISGHDNLYWYRRVMGKEIKFLLHFVKESKQDESGMPNNRFLAERTGGTYSTLKVQPAELEDSGVYFCASSQGTSGRLVEQYFGPGTRLTVT.

Only a few counts were recorded for this clone. V usage is TRBV4-3 and J usage is TRBJ1-4; TRBD1 aligns across 9 bases. Germline trimming cut 4 bases from V and 4 bases from J; bases unmatched to any gene: 7. Germline V CDR1 and CDR2: LGHNA, YSLEER. This CDR3 comprises 16 residues. CDR3 region: CASSLKQGAGNEKLFF. CDR3 bases: TGCGCCAGCAGCCTTAAACAGGGGGCGGGTAATGAAAAACTGTTTTTT.

V and J are TRBV4-1 and TRBJ2-7; TRBD2 agrees at 11 bases. The germline V gene encodes CDR1 MGHRA and CDR2 YSYEKL. This CDR3 contains 18 residues. J gave up 0 bases and V 0 bases, and 7 bases lay outside the gene matches. CDR3 in amino acids: CASSQEETSGEYSYEQYF. CDR3 bases: TGCGCCAGCAGCCAAGAGGAGACTAGCGGGGAATACTCCTACGAGCAGTACTTC.

The genes are TRBV10-2 and TRBJ2-1, with a possible D match to TRBD1 (6 bases). Trimming took off 4 bases at V and 7 bases at J, with 11 bases between the two ends. CDR3 size: 13 residues. Germline V lookup: CDR1 WSHSY, CDR2 SAAADI. Here the CDR3 DNA reads TGCGCCAGCAGTGTGCGGACAGTAAATGAGCAGTTCTTC. It codes for CASSVRTVNEQFF.